This entry lists 20 T cell receptor beta chains sequenced from one sample in a study of T cell responses to AZD1222 COVID-19 vaccine. Repertoires were generated with immunoSEQ multiplex PCR, while TCRdb's copy carries only in-frame clones and drops some. Of over 90,000 clones in the sample, roughly 91% are singletons; the top ten hold under 5.5%. The sample here was peripheral blood, taken on day 0 of AZD1222 vaccination. Every receptor here comes from an adult in good health.

CDR3 residues: CASSLDRELKNIQYF. CDR3 bases: TGTGCCAGCAGCTTGGACAGGGAGTTGAAAAACATTCAGTACTTC. The V call is TRBV5-5, the J call TRBJ2-4; TRBD1 is a possible D gene (6 bases). The CDR3 has 15 residues. Looked up from germline, CDR1 is SGHKS and CDR2 is YYEKEE (reference sequence). V was pared by 0 bases and J by 4 bases, with 11 bases between.

In its sample, this clone was seen once. The V gene is TRBV29-1, the J gene TRBJ1-1; a possible D gene is TRBD1 (5 bases). The V gene's germline CDR1 is SQVTM and CDR2 ANQGSEA. Deletions cut 5 bases from V and 6 bases from J, with 13 bases between. The CDR3 is made up of 12 amino acids. CDR3 amino acids: CSVSLLGAEAFF. In nucleotides, the CDR3 is TGCAGCGTTAGTCTTTTAGGGGCTGAAGCTTTCTTT.

This chain uses TRBV27 with TRBJ2-7; possible D gene TRBD1, 6 bases. The length of the CDR3 is 17 residues. CDR1 and CDR2 (germline): MNHEY, SMNVEV (reference sequence). With 2 bases removed from V and 5 bases from J, the gap between germline ends came to 22 bases. The CDR3 DNA is TGTGCCAGCAGTTTAGCTTCTGGCGCTGGGGGCGGTGACGAGCAGTACTTC. Residues: CASSLASGAGGGDEQYF.

This chain links TRBV5-5 with TRBJ2-7; D is possibly TRBD2 (7 bases). The V gene lost 4 bases and the J gene lost 0 bases, with 17 bases spanning the gap. Germline CDR1 SGHKS, CDR2 YYEKEE (reference sequence). This CDR3 contains 16 residues. For the CDR3, the DNA is TGTGCCAGCAGCCCGGACGGGGGCGGGGGCTCCTACGAGCAGTACTTC. Translated: CASSPDGGGGSYEQYF.

The V call is TRBV7-8, the J call TRBJ1-3; D is possibly TRBD1 (5 bases). Deletions cut 5 bases from V and 4 bases from J, with 9 bases between. Germline V gives CDR1 SGHVS, CDR2 FQNEAQ. The CDR3 length is 13 residues. CDR3 bases: TGTGCCAGCAGCCGCGACAGAGGAAACACCATATATTTT. It specifies CASSRDRGNTIYF.

The J gene is TRBJ2-5, the V gene TRBV11-2, with D perhaps TRBD1 or TRBD2 (5 bases each). CDR3 length: 14 residues. Germline V gene sequence: CDR1 SGHAT, CDR2 FQNNGV. Deletions cut 3 bases from V and 4 bases from J, with 12 bases between. The CDR3 loop is CASSLGLAPETQYF. The CDR3 region has the DNA TGTGCCAGCAGCTTGGGGCTAGCCCCAGAGACCCAGTACTTC.

The V call is TRBV10-3, the J call TRBJ1-3; D is perhaps TRBD1 (5 bases). Germline V CDR1 and CDR2: ENHRY, SYGVKD. V was cut by 10 bases and J by 4 bases, with 17 bases left in between. CDR3 length: 14 amino acids. The chain's CDR3 is CATAEWTSGNTIYF. Here the CDR3 DNA reads TGTGCCACCGCCGAGTGGACATCCGGAAACACCATATATTTT.

This clone was seen once. The V gene is TRBV6-5, the J gene TRBJ1-5, with D uncertain. Trimming removed 8 bases from V and 2 bases from J, with 7 bases in between. CDR1 is MNHEY and CDR2 is SVGAGI in the germline V gene. This CDR3 has 12 residues. The CDR3 loop is CASRGGNQPQHF. CDR3 DNA sequence: TGTGCCAGCCGCGGGGGCAATCAGCCCCAGCATTTT.

The chain is built from TRBV11-1 and TRBJ2-1; D gene uncertain. This CDR3 has 14 residues. The V end was cut by 6 bases, the J end by 1 base, with 10 bases between. Per germline, CDR1 SGHAT and CDR2 FQDESV (reference sequence). CDR3 DNA: TGTGCCAGCAGTCCTCAGGAGTCCTACAATGAGCAGTTCTTC. Its protein product is CASSPQESYNEQFF.

Written as DNA, the CDR3 is TGTGCCAGTTATTCCCTCGGTCGGGACTATGGCTACACCTTC. Translation gives CASYSLGRDYGYTF. The chain recombines TRBV19 with TRBJ1-2, with no clear D. The V and J ends lost 8 bases and 3 bases respectively, with 16 bases between them. Germline V CDR1 and CDR2: LNHDA, SQIVND (reference sequence). The CDR3 is 14 amino acids.

This chain joins TRBV11-2 and TRBJ2-3, with 9 nucleotides matching TRBD2. CDR1 and CDR2 from the germline V gene are SGHAT and FQNNGV. J gave up 4 bases and V 5 bases, and 13 bases lay outside the gene matches. This CDR3 contains 17 residues. CDR3 sequence: CASSESPGGGAPDTQYF. The CDR3 bases are TGTGCCAGCAGCGAATCCCCTGGCGGGGGGGCACCAGATACGCAGTATTTT.

The chain carries TRBV29-1 and TRBJ1-2; 9 bases fit TRBD1. V lost 7 bases and J lost 4; bases outside the gene matches: 7. CDR1 is SQVTM, CDR2 ANQGSEA, per germline. The CDR3 is made up of 13 amino acids. CDR3 bases: TGCAGCGCCACAGGGGGCGAAAGCTATGGCTACACCTTC. Its translation: CSATGGESYGYTF.

The V and J genes are TRBV29-1 and TRBJ2-1; D might be TRBD2 (5 bases). V lost 5 bases and J 9 bases, leaving 17 bases between the germline ends. The CDR3 has 13 residues. CDR1 is SQVTM and CDR2 is ANQGSEA in the germline V gene. Here the CDR3 reads CSVSRTRAPEQFF. CDR3 in DNA: TGCAGCGTTTCTCGGACTCGCGCTCCTGAGCAGTTCTTC.

The gene calls are TRBV7-9 and TRBJ2-4; D not resolved. Germline V gene data show CDR1 as SEHNR and CDR2 as FQNEAQ (reference sequence). The V end lost 1 base, the J end lost 6 bases, and 10 bases lay between the germline ends. The CDR3 consists of 14 residues. CDR3 bases: TGTGCCAGCAGCTTAGGGGCCAGACGAAACATTCAGTACTTC. This codes for CASSLGARRNIQYF.

V gene TRBV9 combines with J gene TRBJ2-7; 9 bases match TRBD1. Losses at the gene ends were 0 bases for V and 4 bases for J; bases not matched to a gene: 2. Per the germline V gene, CDR1 is SGDLS and CDR2 is YYNGEE. This CDR3 is 14 amino acids long. This CDR3 reads CASSVGTGVYEQYF. The DNA for the CDR3 is TGTGCCAGCAGCGTAGGGACAGGGGTTTACGAGCAGTACTTC.

The CDR3 DNA is TGTGCCAGTAGATTCAGGGAGGTACATCAGCCCCAGCATTTT. Translated, it gives CASRFREVHQPQHF. The chain is built from TRBV19 and TRBJ1-5; D is perhaps TRBD1 (5 bases). This CDR3 is built from 14 residues. In germline, CDR1 is LNHDA, CDR2 SQIVND (reference sequence). Trimming removed 6 bases at V and 5 bases at J, with 14 bases between.

V is TRBV15 and J is TRBJ2-1; TRBD2 matches 9 bases. Germline CDR1 and CDR2: LNHNV and YYDKDF (reference sequence). V shed 3 bases and J 6 bases; nucleotides not matched to a gene: 12. CDR3 length: 17 residues. The CDR3 DNA sequence: TGTGCCACCAGCAGTTCGGTCGCGGGGGGGAAAGGCAATGAGCAGTTCTTC. It codes for CATSSSVAGGKGNEQFF.

This rearrangement joins TRBV14 to TRBJ2-5, with D unresolved. This CDR3 has 13 residues. From germline, CDR1 is SGHDN and CDR2 FVKESK. V was pared by 8 bases and J by 6 bases, with 16 bases between. This CDR3 is CASRSPLGKTQYF. CDR3 DNA sequence: TGTGCCAGCCGGAGCCCCCTTGGGAAGACCCAGTACTTC.

The chain is built from TRBV28 and TRBJ2-7; 8 bases line up with TRBD1. Trimming cost V 10 bases and J 1 base; bases outside gene matches: 3. This CDR3 is built from 12 residues. CDR1 MDHEN and CDR2 SYDVKM come from the germline V gene. The DNA of the CDR3 is TGTGCCACACAGGGGGATTCCTACGAGCAGTACTTC. This gives the protein CATQGDSYEQYF.

The V and J genes are TRBV20-1 and TRBJ2-5; either TRBD1 or TRBD2 may supply D (5 bases each). The CDR3 loop spans 13 amino acids. Between the trimmed V and J ends, which lost 3 bases and 5 bases, there was a span of 13 bases. Germline-derived CDR1 and CDR2 are DFQATT and SNEGSKA (reference sequence). The CDR3 nucleotides are TGCAGTGCTAGTACAGGATGGGAGGAGACCCAGTACTTC. Translation gives CSASTGWEETQYF.